The next 19 T cell receptor beta chains were all read from a single sample in a study of T cells of healthy individuals. TCRdb re-derived calls from the 5' RACE reads in MiXCR, one entry per CDR3 protein. The sample records tens of thousands of distinct CDR3 sequences, around 15% being singletons. The receptors here all came from a human donor in good health.

Points on this clonotype: This may be a read error: a much more frequent sequence differs by one nucleotide. The V and J genes are TRBV11-1 and TRBJ1-4, with D unresolved. CDR1 and CDR2 (germline): SGHAT, FQDESV (reference sequence). The CDR3 has 14 residues. V lost 8 bases and J 7 bases, leaving 17 bases between the germline ends. Here the CDR3 DNA reads TGTGCCAGCTCCCGGATGGCCGCTAGTGAAAAACTGTTTTTT. Translation: CASSRMAASEKLFF.

This clonotype was recorded at least ten times. This rearrangement joins TRBV6-5 to TRBJ2-2; TRBD1 is a possible D gene (6 bases). Germline V CDR1 and CDR2: MNHEY, SVGAGI. V dropped 5 bases and J dropped 1 base, with 14 bases sitting between them. CDR3 length: 16 residues. The CDR3, as DNA: TGTGCCAGCAGTAGCCTCCCGGGACAGAACACCGGGGAGCTGTTTTTT. Protein sequence: CASSSLPGQNTGELFF.

In its sample, this clonotype ranks as medium-sized. The chain combines TRBV7-9 with TRBJ1-4, with 10 bases aligning to TRBD1. In germline, CDR1 is SEHNR, CDR2 FQNEAQ (reference sequence). CDR3 length: 15 residues. Trimming removed 0 bases from V and 10 bases from J; junction bases left unmatched: 5. The CDR3 protein is CASSLATGQGRKLFF. The DNA for the CDR3 is TGTGCCAGCAGCTTAGCCACGGGACAGGGGAGAAAACTGTTTTTT.

This clonotype came up a few times. This rearrangement joins TRBV25-1 to TRBJ2-5; 8 bases line up with TRBD2. Per the germline V gene, CDR1 is MGHDK and CDR2 is SYGVNS. This CDR3 region has 14 residues. Trimming removed 4 bases from V and 3 bases from J; junction bases left unmatched: 4. CDR3 sequence (DNA): TGTGCCAGCAGTGTACGGGGGGGCGAAGAGACCCAGTACTTC. This translates into CASSVRGGEETQYF.

This clonotype showed up many times. V usage is TRBV29-1 and J usage is TRBJ2-7, with a tentative D call TRBD1 (6 bases). Trimming stripped 5 bases from V and 4 bases from J, with 18 bases between. Germline CDR1 and CDR2: SQVTM and ANQGSEA. This CDR3 is built from 14 residues. Here the CDR3 DNA reads TGCAGCGTTTATAAGGAGGCAGGGGAGTACGAGCAGTACTTC. Encoded protein: CSVYKEAGEYEQYF.

This chain joins TRBV7-2 and TRBJ1-4; D is ambiguous. The CDR3 runs to 16 residues. V was clipped by 0 bases and J by 0 bases, with 8 bases between them. The germline CDR1 and CDR2 sequences are SGHTA and FQGNSA. CDR3 sequence: CASSLAWSATNEKLFF. The CDR3 nucleotides read TGTGCCAGCAGCTTAGCGTGGTCAGCAACTAATGAAAAACTGTTTTTT.

This clonotype was detected a few times. The chain links TRBV20-1 to TRBJ1-6; D is unclear. CDR3 size: 14 residues. CDR1 and CDR2 from the germline V gene are DFQATT and SNEGSKA (reference sequence). Deletions cut 4 bases from V and 1 base from J, with 8 bases between. The CDR3 DNA reads TGCAGTGCTATTATGGAATCCTATAATTCACCCCTCCACTTT. As protein: CSAIMESYNSPLHF.

This clonotype has just a few counts. The chain recombines TRBV5-1 with TRBJ2-3, with D maybe TRBD1 (5 bases). With 0 bases removed from V and 2 bases from J, the gap between germline ends came to 7 bases. This CDR3 comprises 14 residues. Per the germline V gene, CDR1 is SGHRS and CDR2 is YFSETQ. The CDR3 is CASSLARDTDTQYF. Here the CDR3 DNA reads TGCGCCAGCAGCTTGGCCAGGGACACAGATACGCAGTATTTT.

V is TRBV6-5 and J is TRBJ1-1; D remains unclear. CDR1 and CDR2 (germline): MNHEY, SVGAGI. V was pared by 0 bases and J by 0 bases, with 8 bases between. The CDR3 loop spans 15 amino acids. The CDR3 nucleotides are TGTGCCAGCAGTTACTCGAGATTCATGAACACTGAAGCTTTCTTT. Translating gives CASSYSRFMNTEAFF.

The rearrangement joins TRBV5-1 to TRBJ2-7; D is unresolved. The CDR3 is 10 residues long. V lost 9 bases to trimming and J lost 6 bases, with 10 bases between them. Germline V gene lookup returns CDR1 SGHRS and CDR2 YFSETQ. The CDR3 DNA reads as TGCGCCAACCCCATGGCCGAGCAGTACTTC. As protein: CANPMAEQYF.

This clonotype was seen a few times. Here the CDR3 DNA reads TGTGCCAGTAGTCCCTTGACCCCAGGGGGAGGTAATCAGCCCCAGCATTTT. Protein sequence: CASSPLTPGGGNQPQHF. V and J are TRBV19 and TRBJ1-5; 7 bases line up with TRBD1. The CDR3 contains 17 residues. V lost 5 bases, J lost 4 bases, and 14 bases stayed unmatched. Germline assignment: CDR1 LNHDA and CDR2 SQIVND (reference sequence).

This clonotype was observed many times. The J gene is TRBJ1-5, the V gene TRBV6-5; weak D call: TRBD1 (5 bases). CDR3 length: 15 residues. V was shortened by 6 bases and J by 0 bases, with 12 bases between the two germline ends. Germline-derived CDR1 and CDR2 are MNHEY and SVGAGI. CDR3 DNA sequence: TGTGCCAGCAGCCACGGGGACGGTAGCAATCAGCCCCAGCATTTT. Amino acid sequence: CASSHGDGSNQPQHF.

On this clonotype itself: This clone may be a read error of a much larger clone one base away. In this CDR3 the conserved last residue, phenylalanine or tryptophan, is missing, so a read error is likely. The gene calls are TRBV7-3 and TRBJ2-2; D is uncertain. Germline CDR1 and CDR2: SGHTA and FQGTGA. Trimming took 3 bases from V and 8 from J, leaving 7 bases between them. The CDR3 spans 12 residues. For the CDR3, the DNA is TGTGCCAGCAGCTTGAGTATGGGGGAGCTGTTTTCT. Translation gives CASSLSMGELFS.

In this sample, this clonotype turned up many times. The V call is TRBV29-1, the J call TRBJ1-4; D unclear. CDR1 is SQVTM and CDR2 is ANQGSEA in the germline V gene. Trimming stripped 5 bases from V and 8 bases from J, with 9 bases between. CDR3 size: 11 residues. CDR3 sequence: CSVMPEEKLFF. CDR3 DNA: TGCAGCGTTATGCCCGAAGAAAAACTGTTTTTT.

The genes are TRBV11-2 and TRBJ2-3; a weak D match, TRBD2 (7 bases). The CDR3 loop spans 14 amino acids. Trimming took 5 bases from V and 4 from J, leaving 13 bases between them. Germline V CDR1 and CDR2: SGHAT, FQNNGV. The CDR3 here is CASSPEGGADTQYF. The CDR3 coding sequence is TGTGCCAGCAGCCCCGAGGGGGGGGCAGATACGCAGTATTTT.

In this sample, this clonotype turned up many times. This chain connects TRBV27 to TRBJ2-5, with D possibly TRBD1 on 5 matching bases. Germline values: CDR1 MNHEY, CDR2 SMNVEV (reference sequence). The CDR3 spans 16 residues. The V and J ends lost 5 bases and 5 bases respectively, with 21 bases between them. Here the CDR3 reads CASSNSLDIAQETQYF. The CDR3 DNA sequence: TGTGCCAGCAGTAATAGCCTGGACATAGCCCAGGAGACCCAGTACTTC.

The sample holds many counts of this clonotype. V is TRBV25-1 and J is TRBJ2-7, with D unclear. Germline lookup yields CDR1 MGHDK and CDR2 SYGVNS. V lost 2 bases and J 1 base, leaving 12 bases between the germline ends. There are 15 residues in the CDR3. The CDR3 DNA is TGTGCCAGCAGTGAAGGGCGTGGAAGATCCTACGAGCAGTACTTC. Translation: CASSEGRGRSYEQYF.

This clonotype has a handful of counts. This chain links TRBV6-2 or TRBV6-3 with TRBJ2-3; 12 bases align to TRBD2. With V trimmed by 0 bases and J by 2 bases, 9 bases remained unmatched. The CDR3 length is 19 residues. Germline lookup yields CDR1 MNHEY and CDR2 SVGEGT. The DNA for the CDR3 is TGTGCCAGCAGTTACTCGAAGACTAGCGGGGGCCTCCACACAGATACGCAGTATTTT. It codes for CASSYSKTSGGLHTDTQYF.

Ten or more counts support this clonotype. This chain links TRBV7-3 with TRBJ2-1; 13 nucleotides agree with TRBD2. The CDR3 covers 16 residues. J lost 6 bases, V lost 2 bases, and 4 bases had no gene match. Per the germline V gene, CDR1 is SGHTA and CDR2 is FQGTGA. The CDR3 sequence: CASSLWGTSGVNEQFF. Here the CDR3 DNA reads TGTGCCAGCAGCTTATGGGGGACTAGCGGGGTCAATGAGCAGTTCTTC.